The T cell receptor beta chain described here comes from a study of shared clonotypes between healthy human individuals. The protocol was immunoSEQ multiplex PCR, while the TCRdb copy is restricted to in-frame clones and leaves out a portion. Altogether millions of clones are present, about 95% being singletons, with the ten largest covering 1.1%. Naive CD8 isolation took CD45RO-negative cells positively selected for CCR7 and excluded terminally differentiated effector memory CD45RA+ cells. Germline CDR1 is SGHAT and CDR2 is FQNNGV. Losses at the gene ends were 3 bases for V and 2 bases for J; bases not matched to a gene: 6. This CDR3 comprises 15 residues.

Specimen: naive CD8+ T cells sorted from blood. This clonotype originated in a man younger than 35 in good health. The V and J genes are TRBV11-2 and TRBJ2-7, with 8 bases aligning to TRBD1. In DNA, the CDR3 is TGTGCCAGCAGCTTCGGGGACAGGTCGCCCTACGAGCAGTACTTC. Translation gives CASSFGDRSPYEQYF. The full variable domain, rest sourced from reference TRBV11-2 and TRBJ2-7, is EAGVAQSPRYKIIEKRQSVAFWCNPISGHATLYWYQQILGQGPKLLIQFQNNGVVDDSQLPKDRFSAERLKGVDSTLKIQPAKLEDSAVYLCASSFGDRSPYEQYFGPGTRLTVT.